These 28 T cell receptor beta chains originate from one sample sequenced in a study of T cell responses to AZD1222 COVID-19 vaccine (dated by TCRdb to the early 2020s). According to the study, the label for this sample's time point signals: about 28 days (+/-7) after the second vaccine dose. The treatment or condition label of this sample denotes: meningococcal conjugate vaccine given as trial control. Library preparation employed the immunoSEQ multiplex PCR assay. TCRdb provides this immuneACCESS table in a form limited to in-frame rearrangements. Some clones are lacking; in checked studies, under half of them reflect an unresolved V gene, and why the rest are absent is not known. For this sample there are 150,000 to 200,000 clones; around 90% appear just once. About 4.3% of the sample lies in the top ten. The specimen comprised peripheral blood, sampled 28 days after the second dose of the MenACWY control vaccine. The receptors come from an adult who received the MenACWY meningococcal vaccine as a control.

The gene calls are TRBV5-1 and TRBJ1-5, with D unresolved. The ends were cut back, 4 bases at V and 5 bases at J, with 13 bases in the middle. This CDR3 has 14 residues. Per the germline V gene, CDR1 is SGHRS and CDR2 is YFSETQ. CDR3 in DNA: TGCGCCAGCAGCCTGGACGGAGCTTATCAGCCCCAGCATTTT. Residues: CASSLDGAYQPQHF.

The rearrangement uses TRBV5-5 and TRBJ2-4; 9 positions agree with TRBD1. Unmatched junction bases numbered 2, after V lost 0 bases and J lost 4 bases. Looked up from germline, CDR1 is SGHKS and CDR2 is YYEKEE (reference sequence). The CDR3 has 15 amino acids. CDR3 nucleotide sequence: TGTGCCAGCAGCTTGGATGGGACAGGGAAAAACATTCAGTACTTC. Residues: CASSLDGTGKNIQYF.

V gene TRBV9 combines with J gene TRBJ2-1; no clear D. The length of the CDR3 is 13 residues. Trimming cost V 1 base and J 4 bases, with 6 bases left between them. Germline V gene data show CDR1 as SGDLS and CDR2 as YYNGEE. CDR3 sequence reads: CASSVRSYNEQFF. For the CDR3, the DNA is TGTGCCAGCAGCGTACGGAGTTACAATGAGCAGTTCTTC.

The gene calls are TRBV7-6 and TRBJ2-7; the match to TRBD2 covers 9 bases. The CDR3 length is 17 residues. Trimming took 5 bases from V and 1 from J; bases not matched to a gene: 12. CDR1 is SGHVS, CDR2 FNYEAQ, per germline. CDR3 in DNA: TGTGCCAGCAGCCGCGGGGTAGCGGGAGCCGGGTCCTACGAGCAGTACTTC. This translates into CASSRGVAGAGSYEQYF.

V usage is TRBV28 and J usage is TRBJ2-7; D gene ambiguous. From germline, CDR1 is MDHEN and CDR2 SYDVKM. The CDR3 is made up of 16 amino acids. V was trimmed by 5 bases and J by 1 base, leaving 18 bases between them. The CDR3 loop is CASSDAASFLSYEQYF. DNA for the CDR3: TGTGCCAGCAGTGATGCAGCGTCCTTTCTTTCCTACGAGCAGTACTTC.

This clone was seen a few times. The chain combines TRBV6-5 with TRBJ1-2, with TRBD1 as a possible D gene (5 bases). There are 13 residues in the CDR3. V shed 2 bases and J shed 6 bases, with 10 bases lying between them. Germline V gives CDR1 MNHEY, CDR2 SVGAGI. In DNA form, the CDR3 reads TGTGCCAGCAGTTACCTGACAGATCATGGCTACACCTTC. Translating it yields CASSYLTDHGYTF.

The gene calls are TRBV6-1 and TRBJ1-6, with 9 bases fitting TRBD1. Germline CDR1 and CDR2: MNHNS and SASEGT. The CDR3 runs to 15 residues. The trim removed 3 bases at V and 8 bases at J, leaving 5 bases unmatched. This chain's CDR3 is CASSDLQGAYSPLHF. DNA of the CDR3: TGTGCCAGCAGTGACCTACAGGGGGCGTATTCACCCCTCCACTTT.

This chain uses TRBV6-2 or TRBV6-3 with TRBJ2-7; 10 bases align to TRBD1. Trimming took 5 bases from V and 6 from J; bases not matched to a gene: 10. From germline, CDR1 is MNHEY and CDR2 SVGEGT. The CDR3 length is 15 residues. CDR3 bases: TGTGCCAGCAGTCAATCCGGGACAGGGGCGGTCGAGCAGTACTTC. It codes for CASSQSGTGAVEQYF.

The CDR3 nucleotides read TGTGCCAGCTCACCACGCGGGGAAGGTGCCGGGGAGCTGTTTTTT. Protein: CASSPRGEGAGELFF. V and J are TRBV18 and TRBJ2-2; D perhaps matches TRBD2 (6 bases). There are 15 residues in the CDR3. V was clipped by 1 base and J by 6 bases, with 12 bases between them. Germline values: CDR1 KGHSH, CDR2 LQKENI.

The V gene is TRBV6-5, the J gene TRBJ1-5; D is unresolved. The germline V and J ends were trimmed by 2 bases and 9 bases, with 11 bases remaining between them. This CDR3 has 13 residues. Per germline, CDR1 MNHEY and CDR2 SVGAGI. CDR3 nucleotides: TGTGCCAGCAGTTACGGGCCCGCACGGCCCCAGCATTTT. Amino acid sequence: CASSYGPARPQHF.

The rearrangement joins TRBV30 to TRBJ1-2, with 9 bases identical to TRBD1. Trimming removed 1 base from V and 4 bases from J; junction bases left unmatched: 1. The CDR3 sequence is 13 residues long. Germline CDR1 GTSNPN, CDR2 SVGIG (reference sequence). CDR3 amino acids: CAWSATGGYGYTF. The CDR3 coding sequence is TGTGCCTGGAGTGCGACAGGGGGCTATGGCTACACCTTC.

The genes are TRBV7-2 and TRBJ1-5; the D gene is possibly TRBD1 (5 bases). V was cut by 1 base and J by 7 bases, with 14 bases left in between. The germline gives CDR1 SGHTA, CDR2 FQGNSA. The CDR3 has 15 residues. CDR3 nucleotide sequence: TGTGCCAGCAGCTTAGATGGGGGTATGTGGCAGCCCCAGCATTTT. It specifies CASSLDGGMWQPQHF.

The V call is TRBV7-2, the J call TRBJ2-3, with D perhaps given as TRBD1 or TRBD2 (5 bases each). The V end was cut by 5 bases, the J end by 10 bases, with 13 bases between. Germline CDR1 is SGHTA and CDR2 is FQGNSA. The CDR3 runs 12 residues. CDR3 region: CASSQTPGPQYF. The CDR3 DNA reads TGTGCCAGCAGCCAAACCCCGGGACCGCAGTATTTT.

This clone was picked up one time. The chain joins TRBV4-3 to TRBJ1-2; D possibly corresponds to TRBD1 (6 bases). V lost 3 bases and J lost 6, with 17 bases in between. Germline V gene lookup returns CDR1 LGHNA and CDR2 YSLEER. The length of the CDR3 is 15 residues. The CDR3 region has the DNA TGCGCCAGCAGCCAGTTGACCGGGGGCGGGGATGGCTACACCTTC. Amino acid sequence: CASSQLTGGGDGYTF.

The rearrangement links TRBV7-9 to TRBJ1-5; perhaps TRBD1 as D (6 bases). Looked up from germline, CDR1 is SEHNR and CDR2 is FQNEAQ (reference sequence). CDR3 length: 14 residues. V shed 4 bases and J shed 6 bases, with 13 bases lying between them. DNA of the CDR3: TGTGCCAGCAGCTCACAGGGTTTTGGTCAGCCCCAGCATTTT. It specifies CASSSQGFGQPQHF.

The rearrangement joins TRBV10-3 to TRBJ2-5; possibly TRBD2 for D (7 bases). The CDR3 extends over 15 amino acids. V shed 3 bases and J shed 4 bases, with 15 bases lying between them. Germline V CDR1 and CDR2: ENHRY, SYGVKD. The CDR3 sequence is CAISDPRGGGETQYF. The CDR3 nucleotides are TGTGCCATCAGTGACCCGAGGGGGGGTGGAGAGACCCAGTACTTC.

This chain connects TRBV5-8 to TRBJ2-2; D is possibly TRBD1 (5 bases). This CDR3 has 12 amino acids. Trimming shortened V by 4 bases and J by 7 bases, and 8 bases separated the two germline ends. The germline V gene has CDR1 SGHTS and CDR2 YDEGEE. The CDR3 DNA is TGTGCCAGCAGCCTCAGGGTCGGGGAGCTGTTTTTT. Amino acids: CASSLRVGELFF. Full variable domain (rest looked up from reference TRBV5-8 and TRBJ2-2): EAGVTQSPTHLIKTRGQQATLRCSPISGHTSVYWYQQALGLGLQFLLWYDEGEERNRGNFPPRFSGRQFPNYSSELNVNALELEDSALYLCASSLRVGELFFGEGSRLTVL.

This chain connects TRBV6-2 or TRBV6-3 to TRBJ1-2; TRBD1 might be the D (5 bases). Trimming shortened V by 4 bases and J by 0 bases, and 12 bases separated the two germline ends. Germline V gene lookup returns CDR1 MNHEY and CDR2 SVGEGT. CDR3 size: 15 residues. CDR3 sequence reads: CASSSHRNSNYGYTF. CDR3 bases: TGTGCCAGCAGTTCTCACAGGAATTCTAACTATGGCTACACCTTC.

J is TRBJ2-7 and V is TRBV28; D is unclear. Germline values: CDR1 MDHEN, CDR2 SYDVKM. Trimming took 6 bases from V and 3 from J, leaving 12 bases between them. This CDR3 is 13 amino acids long. CDR3 residues: CASSSEDLYEQYF. CDR3 nucleotides: TGTGCCAGCAGCAGCGAGGACCTCTACGAGCAGTACTTC.

The chain couples TRBV9 to TRBJ1-1; D is uncertain. The germline V and J ends were trimmed by 0 bases and 6 bases, with 9 bases remaining between them. This CDR3 spans 13 amino acids. CDR1 is SGDLS and CDR2 is YYNGEE in the germline V gene. The CDR3 region has the DNA TGTGCCAGCAGCGTAGCTGGGCCCTCTGAAGCTTTCTTT. Protein sequence: CASSVAGPSEAFF.

V gene TRBV28 combines with J gene TRBJ2-1; D is undetermined. The V and J ends lost 6 bases and 1 base respectively, with 16 bases between them. The CDR3 has 16 residues. Germline V gives CDR1 MDHEN, CDR2 SYDVKM. The CDR3: CASRPHSAPSYNEQFF. The DNA of the CDR3 is TGTGCCAGCAGGCCACACTCCGCGCCATCCTACAATGAGCAGTTCTTC. Combining the CDR3 with reference TRBV28 and TRBJ2-1 gives the whole variable domain DVKVTQSSRYLVKRTGEKVFLECVQDMDHENMFWYRQDPGLGLRLIYFSYDVKMKEKGDIPEGYSVSREKKERFSLILESASTNQTSMYLCASRPHSAPSYNEQFFGPGTRLTVL.

The chain recombines TRBV10-3 with TRBJ2-3; D gene ambiguous. Per the germline V gene, CDR1 is ENHRY and CDR2 is SYGVKD. V lost 6 bases and J lost 1, with 17 bases in between. This CDR3 region has 16 residues. The chain's CDR3 is CAIRGTKGIGTDTQYF. CDR3 DNA: TGTGCCATCAGGGGAACAAAGGGCATCGGCACAGATACGCAGTATTTT.

The chain is built from TRBV27 and TRBJ2-5; TRBD2 matches 11 bases. Per the germline V gene, CDR1 is MNHEY and CDR2 is SMNVEV (reference sequence). The V and J ends lost 6 bases and 3 bases, in that order; junction bases with no gene match: 6. This CDR3 comprises 15 residues. The CDR3 sequence is CASSRVLAGEETQYF. The CDR3 region has the DNA TGTGCCAGCAGCCGTGTACTAGCGGGAGAAGAGACCCAGTACTTC.

This chain connects TRBV7-2 to TRBJ2-3; TRBD1 aligns across 7 bases. There are 16 residues in the CDR3. The J segment lost 3 bases and the V segment lost 2 bases, leaving 8 bases of the junction unmatched. CDR1 and CDR2 from the germline V gene are SGHTA and FQGNSA. The CDR3 here is CASSLLGQGVTDTQYF. The CDR3 DNA reads as TGTGCCAGCAGCTTATTAGGGCAGGGGGTAACAGATACGCAGTATTTT.

The chain links TRBV7-2 to TRBJ2-7, with a weak D call TRBD1 (6 bases). This CDR3 has 15 residues. Trimming took off 2 bases at V and 2 bases at J, with 13 bases between the two ends. CDR1 SGHTA and CDR2 FQGNSA come from the germline V gene. CDR3 in DNA: TGTGCCAGCAGCTTAATGGGACAAGTAACCTACGAGCAGTACTTC. Its protein product is CASSLMGQVTYEQYF.

The V call is TRBV7-3, the J call TRBJ1-1, with D hard to call. Trimming pared 3 bases from V and 1 base from J, leaving 6 bases between. This CDR3 comprises 13 residues. Germline loops: CDR1 SGHTA, CDR2 FQGTGA. Written as DNA, the CDR3 is TGTGCCAGCAGCTTTAACGGGAACACTGAAGCTTTCTTT. This sequence encodes CASSFNGNTEAFF.

The V gene is TRBV25-1, the J gene TRBJ2-3; D possibly matches TRBD1 or TRBD2 (6 bases each). V lost 4 bases and J lost 6, with 11 bases in between. The CDR3 totals 13 residues. Germline loops: CDR1 MGHDK, CDR2 SYGVNS. CDR3 sequence (DNA): TGTGCCAGCAGTGTGGGGGGCCGGGATACGCAGTATTTT. Protein sequence: CASSVGGRDTQYF.

The genes are TRBV30 and TRBJ1-1; D perhaps matches TRBD1 (5 bases). Germline V gene lookup returns CDR1 GTSNPN and CDR2 SVGIG (reference sequence). Between the trimmed V and J ends, which lost 1 base and 4 bases, there was a span of 13 bases. This CDR3 contains 14 residues. The CDR3 reads CAWSEGYLGTEAFF. CDR3 DNA: TGTGCCTGGAGTGAGGGGTATCTAGGCACTGAAGCTTTCTTT.